A single sample is the source of the 21 T cell receptor beta chains below, sequenced in a study of T cell responses to AZD1222 COVID-19 vaccine. The method was immunoSEQ multiplex PCR; TCRdb's version includes in-frame clones alone and lacks a portion of them. Here the sample spans roughly 48,000 clones, 89% being singletons. The material sequenced was peripheral blood, taken 28 days after the second AZD1222 dose. The receptors stem from an adult who received the AZD1222 COVID-19 vaccine.

The chain combines TRBV28 with TRBJ1-2; D may be TRBD1 (6 bases). CDR3 size: 14 residues. Germline loops: CDR1 MDHEN, CDR2 SYDVKM. V was pared by 1 base and J by 4 bases, with 10 bases between. CDR3 in DNA: TGTGCCAGCAGTTTATCTGGACAGAGCTATGGCTACACCTTC. This gives the protein CASSLSGQSYGYTF.

This chain uses TRBV6-9 with TRBJ2-5; 8 bases are a match to TRBD2. CDR1 is MNHGY, CDR2 SVAAGI, per germline. Trimming at V came to 7 bases and at J to 2 bases, leaving 9 bases not matched to a gene. The CDR3 spans 15 residues. CDR3 coding DNA: TGTGCCAGCACCTTCGAGCGGGAGCAACAAGAGACCCAGTACTTC. Translating it yields CASTFEREQQETQYF.

The chain recombines TRBV21-1 with TRBJ2-7. TRBV21-1 is noted as a pseudogene. The CDR3 spans 17 residues. The CDR3 coding sequence is TGTGCCAGCAGCCCCTACGGGACCGTCTCCTGGGGCTACGAGCAGTACTTC. The encoded protein is CASSPYGTVSWGYEQYF.

The chain recombines TRBV5-1 with TRBJ2-3; 10 nucleotides line up with TRBD2. This CDR3 comprises 16 residues. V dropped 4 bases and J dropped 1; count of bases not matched to a gene: 6. Germline V gives CDR1 SGHRS, CDR2 YFSETQ. In DNA, the CDR3 is TGCGCCAGCAGCCGGACAGGGACTAGCGGCACAGATACGCAGTATTTT. Translated, it gives CASSRTGTSGTDTQYF.

The chain combines TRBV18 with TRBJ1-2; 7 positions agree with TRBD1. This CDR3 spans 13 amino acids. V lost 3 bases to trimming and J lost 8 bases; unmatched junction nucleotides: 6. Per the germline V gene, CDR1 is KGHSH and CDR2 is LQKENI. CDR3 DNA sequence: TGTGCCAGCTCACCGGGGACAGACCCAGGCTACACCTTC. It encodes CASSPGTDPGYTF. The entire variable domain, with the rest obtained from reference TRBV18 and TRBJ1-2, is as follows: NAGVMQNPRHLVRRRGQEARLRCSPMKGHSHVYWYRQLPEEGLKFMVYLQKENIIDESGMPKERFSAEFPKEGPSILRIQQVVRGDSAAYFCASSPGTDPGYTFGSGTRLTVV.

The rearrangement joins TRBV27 to TRBJ1-1; tentative D call: TRBD1 (5 bases). Trimming pared 8 bases from V and 4 bases from J, leaving 14 bases between. This CDR3 region has 13 residues. Germline values: CDR1 MNHEY, CDR2 SMNVEV (reference sequence). The CDR3: CASLQVGGTEAFF. In nucleotides, the CDR3 is TGTGCCAGCCTACAAGTTGGGGGCACTGAAGCTTTCTTT.

The V call is TRBV15, the J call TRBJ1-2; 8 nucleotides match TRBD1. The ends lost 3 bases at V and 2 bases at J; junction bases unmatched: 2. Germline V gives CDR1 LNHNV, CDR2 YYDKDF (reference sequence). The CDR3 has 14 residues. This CDR3 is CATSRGQENYGYTF. In nucleotides, the CDR3 is TGTGCCACCAGCAGGGGACAGGAGAACTATGGCTACACCTTC.

The gene calls are TRBV28 and TRBJ2-7, with 12 bases matching TRBD2. CDR1 and CDR2 from the germline V gene are MDHEN and SYDVKM. The V gene end was trimmed by 7 bases and the J gene end by 9 bases; junction bases not matched to a gene: 19. This CDR3 contains 17 residues. The chain's CDR3 is CASNSGQGYGLAGLQYF. The DNA of the CDR3 is TGTGCCAGCAATTCGGGACAGGGATACGGACTAGCGGGATTGCAGTACTTC.

Comment on this clone: Sequence at one end of the junction differs from germline and may be a read error. V is TRBV10-1 and J is TRBJ2-7; 9 nucleotides match TRBD1. Germline V gives CDR1 WNHNN, CDR2 SYGVQD (reference sequence). The CDR3 is 12 amino acids. CDR3 protein: CASSELGGQGLF. In nucleotides, the CDR3 is TGCGCCAGCAGTGAGTTGGGGGGACAGGGATTGTTC.

V usage is TRBV14 and J usage is TRBJ2-7; D remains unclear. CDR1 and CDR2 from the germline V gene are SGHDN and FVKESK. The CDR3 is 13 residues long. V lost 4 bases, J lost 3 bases, and 10 bases lay in between. The CDR3 DNA reads as TGTGCCAGCAGCCGAGGAAAGTTCTACGAGCAGTACTTC. Amino acid sequence: CASSRGKFYEQYF.

The V call is TRBV25-1, the J call TRBJ1-2; D is undetermined. From germline, CDR1 is MGHDK and CDR2 SYGVNS. V lost 4 bases, J lost 4 bases, and 19 bases lay in between. CDR3 length: 16 residues. CDR3 nucleotide sequence: TGTGCCAGCAGTGCCTACGGACCGGGTTCAGGCTATGGCTACACCTTC. Its protein product is CASSAYGPGSGYGYTF.

V and J are TRBV3-1 (or the pseudogene TRBV3-2) and TRBJ2-5; 7 positions match TRBD1. V shed 6 bases, J shed 0 bases, and the junction held 4 bases outside the gene matches. Looked up from germline, CDR1 is LGHDT and CDR2 is YNNKEL (reference sequence). The CDR3 loop spans 14 amino acids. In DNA, the CDR3 is TGTGCCAGCAGGCCACAGGGGTACCAAGAGACCCAGTACTTC. It codes for CASRPQGYQETQYF.

The CDR3: CASTPGQGGSPLHF. In DNA, the CDR3 is TGTGCCAGCACCCCGGGACAGGGCGGTTCACCCCTCCACTTT. The genes are TRBV5-5 and TRBJ1-6, with 9 bases matching TRBD1. Trimming took 6 bases from V and 9 from J; bases not matched to a gene: 7. Germline lookup yields CDR1 SGHKS and CDR2 YYEKEE (reference sequence). This CDR3 has 14 amino acids.

The chain links TRBV7-9 to TRBJ1-2, with D perhaps TRBD1 (6 bases). Deletions cut 3 bases from V and 4 bases from J, with 15 bases between. The CDR3 loop spans 15 amino acids. Germline CDR1 is SEHNR and CDR2 is FQNEAQ (reference sequence). CDR3 protein: CASSFGPQGSYGYTF. The CDR3 bases are TGTGCCAGCAGCTTTGGCCCGCAGGGGAGCTATGGCTACACCTTC.

A single count supports this clone. V and J are TRBV19 and TRBJ2-7, with 8 positions matching TRBD1. This CDR3 has 12 amino acids. The germline CDR1 and CDR2 sequences are LNHDA and SQIVND (reference sequence). The junction had 4 bases not matched to a gene; V was cut back by 6 bases and J by 6 bases. CDR3 in amino acids: CASSNTGGEQYF. DNA for the CDR3: TGTGCCAGTAGCAACACAGGGGGCGAGCAGTACTTC.

CDR3 sequence reads: CASNPRNQPQHF. For the CDR3, the DNA is TGTGCCAGCAACCCGCGCAATCAGCCCCAGCATTTT. The chain has TRBV5-8 and TRBJ1-5; no clear D. Germline V gene data show CDR1 as SGHTS and CDR2 as YDEGEE. This CDR3 is 12 amino acids long. With 6 bases removed from V and 2 bases from J, the gap between germline ends came to 6 bases.

The V gene is TRBV5-6, the J gene TRBJ1-2; possible D gene TRBD1, 6 bases. Trimming removed 1 base at V and 8 bases at J, with 18 bases between. CDR1 is SGHDT, CDR2 YYEEEE, per germline. This CDR3 has 15 amino acids. DNA of the CDR3: TGTGCCAGCAGCTTGTTCGGCCACAGGGACGGCGGCTACACCTTC. Its protein product is CASSLFGHRDGGYTF.

CDR3 amino acids: CATPGGGATGGYTF. CDR3 DNA sequence: TGTGCCACTCCCGGGGGGGGCGCCACGGGTGGCTACACCTTC. V and J are TRBV28 and TRBJ1-2; possibly TRBD1 for D (6 bases). The CDR3 sequence is 14 residues long. Germline loops: CDR1 MDHEN, CDR2 SYDVKM. The V end lost 10 bases, the J end lost 7 bases, and 22 bases lay between the germline ends.

The chain combines TRBV7-2 with TRBJ2-1; 9 positions agree with TRBD2. Germline V gene sequence: CDR1 SGHTA, CDR2 FQGNSA. The CDR3 runs to 16 residues. The V gene end was trimmed by 7 bases and the J gene end by 7 bases; junction bases not matched to a gene: 14. CDR3 amino acids: CASNKPAGGPVNEQFF. The DNA of the CDR3 is TGTGCCAGCAATAAGCCGGCGGGAGGGCCTGTAAATGAGCAGTTCTTC.

This chain joins TRBV5-1 and TRBJ1-5; the match to TRBD1 covers 8 bases. This CDR3 has 15 residues. J lost 9 bases, V lost 4 bases, and 12 bases had no gene match. In germline, CDR1 is SGHRS, CDR2 YFSETQ. CDR3 nucleotide sequence: TGCGCCAGCAGCGCGGGACCCGGACAGGGAGCGCCCCAGCATTTT. Translated: CASSAGPGQGAPQHF. Variable domain in full (rest from reference TRBV5-1 and TRBJ1-5): KAGVTQTPRYLIKTRGQQVTLSCSPISGHRSVSWYQQTPGQGLQFLFEYFSETQRNKGNFPGRFSGRQFSNSRSEMNVSTLELGDSALYLCASSAGPGQGAPQHFGDGTRLSIL.

A single count supports this clone. The genes are TRBV11-2 and TRBJ1-1, with D hard to call. Germline V lookup: CDR1 SGHAT, CDR2 FQNNGV. The CDR3 loop spans 15 amino acids. V was pared by 0 bases and J by 0 bases, with 8 bases between. The CDR3 nucleotides are TGTGCCAGCAGCTTAGATTATGCACTGAACACTGAAGCTTTCTTT. Its translation is CASSLDYALNTEAFF.